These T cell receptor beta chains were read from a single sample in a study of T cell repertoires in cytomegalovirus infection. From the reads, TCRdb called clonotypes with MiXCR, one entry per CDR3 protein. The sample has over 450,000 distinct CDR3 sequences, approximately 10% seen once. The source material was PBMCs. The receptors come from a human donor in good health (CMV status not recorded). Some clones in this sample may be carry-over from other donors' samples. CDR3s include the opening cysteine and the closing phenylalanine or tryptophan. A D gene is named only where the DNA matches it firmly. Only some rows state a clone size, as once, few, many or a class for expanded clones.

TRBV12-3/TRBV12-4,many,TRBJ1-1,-,CASSLEATVGTEAFF,TGTGCCAGCAGTTTAGAGGCAACAGTGGGCACTGAAGCTTTCTTT
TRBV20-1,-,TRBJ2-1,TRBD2,CSATQAISMGLAGGEQFF,TGCAGTGCTACCCAAGCAATAAGTATGGGACTAGCGGGAGGTGAGCAGTTCTTC
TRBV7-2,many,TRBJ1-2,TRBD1,CASSTRDRGSFGYTF,TGTGCCAGCAGCACGCGGGACAGGGGCTCTTTTGGCTACACCTTC
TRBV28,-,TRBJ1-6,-,CASSFGNNNSPLHF,TGTGCCAGCAGTTTCGGAAACAATAATTCACCCCTCCACTTT
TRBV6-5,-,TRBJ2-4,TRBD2,CASSYAPGLVNENIQYF,TGTGCCAGCAGTTACGCTCCGGGACTAGTAAATGAGAACATTCAGTACTTC
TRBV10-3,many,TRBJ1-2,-,CAISELGQSNYGYTF,TGTGCCATCAGTGAGTTAGGACAGTCTAACTATGGCTACACCTTC
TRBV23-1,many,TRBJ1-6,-,CASSHPVPGFNSPLHF,TGCGCCAGCAGTCACCCAGTACCGGGGTTTAATTCACCCCTCCACTTT
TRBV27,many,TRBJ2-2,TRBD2,CASSPPGLAAHTGELFF,TGTGCCAGCAGTCCCCCAGGACTAGCGGCCCACACCGGGGAGCTGTTTTTT
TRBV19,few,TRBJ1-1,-,CASSIVTAGRRNTEAFF,TGTGCCAGTAGTATAGTGACAGCAGGCCGACGGAACACTGAAGCTTTCTTT
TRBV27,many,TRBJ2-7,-,CASSQNRWGGEQYF,TGTGCCAGCAGCCAAAACCGTTGGGGAGGCGAGCAGTACTTC
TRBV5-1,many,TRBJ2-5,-,CASSRGRGRETQYF,TGCGCCAGCAGCCGCGGAAGGGGGAGAGAGACCCAGTACTTC
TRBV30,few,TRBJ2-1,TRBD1,CAWSRQGVDNEQFF,TGTGCCTGGAGCCGACAGGGGGTGGACAATGAGCAGTTCTTC
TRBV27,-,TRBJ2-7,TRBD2,CASRTSGSFEQYF,TGTGCCAGCAGAACTAGCGGGAGCTTTGAGCAGTACTTC
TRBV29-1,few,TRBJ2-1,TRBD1,CSGDRGTDEQFF,TGCAGCGGGGACAGGGGAACCGATGAGCAGTTCTTC
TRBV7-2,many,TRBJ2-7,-,CASRDSQSSYEQYF,TGTGCCAGCAGAGACTCCCAAAGCTCCTACGAGCAGTACTTC
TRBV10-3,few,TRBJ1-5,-,CAISESGGVNQPQHF,TGTGCCATCAGTGAGTCTGGGGGTGTGAATCAGCCCCAGCATTTT
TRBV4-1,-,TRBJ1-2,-,CASSQVWTVTNYGYTF,TGCGCCAGCAGCCAAGTCTGGACGGTGACTAACTATGGCTACACCTTC
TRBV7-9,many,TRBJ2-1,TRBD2,CASRAEGGDNEQFF,TGTGCCAGCAGAGCTGAGGGAGGGGACAATGAGCAGTTCTTC
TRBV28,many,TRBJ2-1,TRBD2,CASSLRRETRINEQFF,TGTGCCAGCAGTTTGAGGCGGGAGACGAGGATCAATGAGCAGTTCTTC
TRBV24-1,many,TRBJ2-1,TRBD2,CATSDSGLADYNEQFF,TGTGCCACCAGTGATTCTGGCCTAGCGGACTACAATGAGCAGTTCTTC
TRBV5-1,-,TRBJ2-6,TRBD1,CASSLLWTGSGANVLTF,TGCGCCAGCAGCTTGCTCTGGACAGGCTCTGGGGCCAACGTCCTGACTTTC
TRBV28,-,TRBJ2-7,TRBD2,CASRLAESYEQYF,TGTGCCAGCCGGCTAGCGGAGTCCTACGAGCAGTACTTC
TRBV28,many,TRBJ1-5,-,CASNHLLFPKHQPQHF,TGTGCCAGCAATCACCTATTATTTCCAAAACATCAGCCCCAGCATTTT
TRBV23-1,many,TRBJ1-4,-,CASSRKKKTRGATNEKLFF,TGCGCCAGCAGTCGTAAGAAGAAAACGAGAGGCGCAACTAATGAAAAACTGTTTTTT
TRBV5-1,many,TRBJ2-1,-,CASSLERGEQFF,TGCGCCAGCAGCTTGGAGAGGGGTGAGCAGTTCTTC
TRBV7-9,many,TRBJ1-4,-,CASSLDGNSGEKLFF,TGTGCCAGCAGCCTCGACGGGAACTCGGGTGAAAAACTGTTTTTT
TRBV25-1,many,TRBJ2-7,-,CASSEGYNLAVYEQYF,TGTGCCAGCAGTGAAGGATATAACCTAGCCGTCTACGAGCAGTACTTC
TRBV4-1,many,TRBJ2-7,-,CASSQIQSSSYEQYF,TGCGCCAGCAGCCAGATCCAATCCTCCTCCTACGAGCAGTACTTC
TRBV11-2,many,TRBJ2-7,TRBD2,CASSVWLASGGPYEQYF,TGTGCCAGCAGCGTCTGGCTTGCTAGCGGGGGGCCCTACGAGCAGTACTTC
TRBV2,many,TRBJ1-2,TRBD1,CASSEGPAGGYGYTF,TGTGCCAGCAGTGAAGGCCCCGCAGGGGGGTATGGCTACACCTTC
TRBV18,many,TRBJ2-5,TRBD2,CASSPRGEETQYF,TGTGCCAGCAGCCCCCGGGGGGAAGAGACCCAGTACTTC
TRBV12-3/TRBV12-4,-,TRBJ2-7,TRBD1,CASFRQGETYEQYF,TGTGCCAGCTTTCGACAGGGGGAGACCTACGAGCAGTACTTC
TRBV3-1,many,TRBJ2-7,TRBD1,CASSRLRGSYEQYF,TGTGCCAGCAGCCGACTCAGGGGGTCCTACGAGCAGTACTTC
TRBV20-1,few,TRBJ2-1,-,CSASAPGRPGNEQFF,TGCAGTGCTAGCGCCCCGGGACGGCCGGGCAATGAGCAGTTCTTC
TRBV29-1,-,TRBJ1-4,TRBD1,CSVRGDSDEKLFF,TGCAGCGTCCGCGGGGACAGCGATGAAAAACTGTTTTTT
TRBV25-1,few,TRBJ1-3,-,CASSSDRPHSGNTIYF,TGTGCCAGCAGTTCTGACAGACCCCACTCTGGAAACACCATATATTTT
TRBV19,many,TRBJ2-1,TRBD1,CASSYGQEYNEQFF,TGTGCCAGTAGTTATGGACAGGAATACAATGAGCAGTTCTTC
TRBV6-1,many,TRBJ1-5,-,CASLDFFGRTNQPQHF,TGTGCCAGCCTTGACTTCTTTGGGAGAACCAATCAGCCCCAGCATTTT
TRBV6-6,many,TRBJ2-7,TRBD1,CASSLSGTGTLGEQYF,TGTGCCAGCAGCTTATCCGGGACAGGGACACTCGGCGAGCAGTACTTC
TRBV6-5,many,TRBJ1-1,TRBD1,CASSYSLRTGVNTEAFF,TGTGCCAGCAGTTACTCATTGAGGACAGGGGTGAACACTGAAGCTTTCTTT